This TCR beta chain is drawn from a study of tumor and adjacent non-tumor tissue in lung cancer. Looking at the study overall: Patients were aged 31 to 76, fewer than twelve men and about 5 women, stage I to III.

The CDR3 covers 15 residues. The library came from three nested PCR rounds adapted from ARM-PCR protocols. Using its own MiXCR run on the multiplex PCR reads, TCRdb lists one record per CDR3 protein. The table includes 120,000 or so distinct CDR3 sequences, approximately 71% detected once. The table lists this clonotype with a count of one. No antigen is known for it. A read error may account for a junction end that differs from germline. No cell sorting was done before RNA was extracted from the tissue. Chemotherapy-naive patients with new lung cancer underwent thoracic surgery in China, August–late 2014. General study results and limits: Significantly higher TCR diversity was found in tumor than normal lung. Shorter survival was associated with higher TCR diversity in tumors.

The clonotype was recovered from a man aged 25 to 45 with non-small cell lung cancer. The sample consisted of lung tumor tissue. This sequence joins TRBV12-3 or TRBV12-4 and TRBJ2-2, with D possibly TRBD2 on 5 matching bases. The CDR3 sequence is CASNSRKGNSGELFF. CDR3 coding DNA: TGTGCCAGCAACTCGAGGAAAGGGAATTCCGGGGAGCTGTTCTTT.